Sequencing of this T cell receptor beta chain was carried out in a study of blood T cell repertoires in COVID-19. Study-wide background: Acute and convalescent COVID-19 samples came from the United States, Italy and Spain. Sources were T cells, B-cell-depleted T cells, or PBMCs; the material itself was cDNA or gDNA.

With 4 bases clipped from V and 4 bases from J, the junction kept 9 bases outside the gene matches. The CDR3 contains 16 residues. Germline values: CDR1 MGHRA, CDR2 YSYEKL. In the authors' workflow: It was from reference gene primer amplification that nucleated cell counts were estimated. TCRdb's table, derived via immunoSEQ multiplex PCR, lists solely in-frame clones and lacks some. That table supplies the V and J calls and clone size; D and trimming were determined from the DNA. The sample shows about 100,000 clones, around 88% of them seen only once. The origin of this receptor is a man aged 80 or over with acute or convalescent COVID-19. This sequence joins TRBV4-1 and TRBJ1-3; TRBD1 agrees at 8 bases. Specimen: peripheral blood. For the CDR3, the DNA is TGCGCCAGCAGCCCTCACTTGACAGGGGCCGGAAACACCATATATTTT. Its protein product is CASSPHLTGAGNTIYF.